This is a list of T cell receptor beta chains from one sample in a study of cytomegalovirus exposure and HLA in healthy donors. Measured with immunoSEQ multiplex PCR; TCRdb has only the in-frame clones, and not every one. The table lists more than 150,000 clones, around 72% of them singletons. Sample: PBMCs. The receptor set was obtained from a woman aged 40 to 50 in good health and CMV-seropositive. The CDR3 runs from the conserved cysteine through the conserved F or W. The D gene is left open where the match is weak. Size is omitted from some rows. Given values are once, few, many or a class for expanded clones.

CDR3	DNA	D	size	J	V
CATSRPGIRPFYGYTF	TGTGCCACCAGCCGCCCGGGAATCCGGCCTTTCTATGGCTACACCTTC	-	-	TRBJ1-2	TRBV15
CASSVTYEQYF	TGTGCCAGCAGTGTAACCTACGAGCAGTACTTC	-	few	TRBJ2-7	TRBV2
CAWSVVSDEQFF	TGTGCCTGGAGTGTAGTTTCGGATGAGCAGTTCTTC	-	-	TRBJ2-1	TRBV30
CASSTTQGSRAFF	TGTGCCAGCAGCACCACACAGGGTTCCCGAGCTTTCTTT	-	-	TRBJ1-1	TRBV11-1
CASSQGFHEQYF	TGTGCCAGCAGCCAGGGTTTTCACGAGCAGTACTTC	-	once	TRBJ2-7	TRBV6-5
CSVSFGQGSTDTQYF	TGCAGCGTAAGTTTTGGACAGGGGAGCACAGATACGCAGTATTTT	TRBD1	-	TRBJ2-3	TRBV29-1
CASSPWVIAGGNSYNEQFF	TGTGCCAGCTCACCATGGGTGATAGCGGGGGGGAACTCCTACAATGAGCAGTTCTTC	TRBD2	-	TRBJ2-1	TRBV18
CASGSGGVNEQFF	TGTGCCAGCGGTAGCGGGGGGGTCAATGAGCAGTTCTTC	TRBD2	-	TRBJ2-1	TRBV11-1
CASSEQGVGTEAFF	TGTGCCAGCAGCGAACAGGGGGTTGGCACTGAAGCTTTCTTT	TRBD1	once	TRBJ1-1	TRBV9
CASSYRAYNEQFF	TGTGCCAGCAGCTACAGGGCCTACAATGAGCAGTTCTTC	-	few	TRBJ2-1	TRBV7-8
CASSQAGLPTDTQYF	TGTGCCAGCAGCCAAGCGGGACTACCCACAGATACGCAGTATTTT	TRBD2	-	TRBJ2-3	TRBV14
CASSCRGGAGCTDTQYF	TGTGCCAGCAGTTGCCGCGGGGGGGCGGGTTGCACAGATACGCAGTATTTT	TRBD2	-	TRBJ2-3	TRBV28
CASSDRGIRDRGSNSGNTIYF	TGTGCCAGCAGCGACAGAGGGATCCGGGACAGGGGTTCAAACTCTGGAAACACCATATATTTT	TRBD1	-	TRBJ1-3	TRBV7-8
CASSLRTGSGNTIYF	TGTGCCAGCAGCCTTCGGACAGGTTCTGGAAACACCATATATTTT	TRBD1	-	TRBJ1-3	TRBV14
CSVGQNTEAFF	TGCAGCGTTGGGCAGAACACTGAAGCTTTCTTT	-	-	TRBJ1-1	TRBV29-1
CASSLGTGGIEGYTF	TGTGCCAGCAGCTTGGGGACAGGGGGCATTGAGGGCTACACCTTC	TRBD1	-	TRBJ1-2	TRBV7-6
CASSFQRGDNEQFF	TGTGCCAGCAGCTTCCAGCGGGGGGACAATGAGCAGTTCTTC	TRBD2	-	TRBJ2-1	TRBV5-4
CSVEQEGPTYEQYF	TGCAGCGTTGAACAGGAGGGGCCAACCTACGAGCAGTACTTC	-	-	TRBJ2-7	TRBV29-1
CASSKTENAEAFF	TGCGCCAGCAGCAAGACAGAGAACGCTGAAGCTTTCTTT	-	-	TRBJ1-1	TRBV5-1
CASSPAAGGAETQYF	TGTGCCAGCAGCCCCGCGGCGGGGGGAGCGGAGACCCAGTACTTC	TRBD2	-	TRBJ2-5	TRBV9
CASSPTTGVPLHF	TGTGCCAGCTCACCCACGACAGGGGTACCCCTCCACTTT	TRBD1	-	TRBJ1-6	TRBV18
CASSLSIYSWDRGANTEAFF	TGTGCCAGCAGTTTATCGATCTATTCCTGGGACAGGGGAGCGAACACTGAAGCTTTCTTT	TRBD1	few	TRBJ1-1	TRBV27
CASSVEGDGAQYF	TGTGCCAGCAGCGTAGAGGGCGATGGGGCGCAGTACTTC	-	-	TRBJ2-7	TRBV9